Listed here are 23 T cell receptor beta chains from one sample, sequenced in a study of blood T cell repertoires in COVID-19. Generated by immunoSEQ multiplex PCR, the TCRdb table keeps only in-frame clones and is missing some. The sample has about 180,000 clones, approximately 83% seen once. Material: peripheral blood. These TCRs come from a human donor with active or convalescent COVID-19. The donor label of this sample is uncertain.

Concerning this clone itself: This same CDR3 is encoded by further DNA sequences in the sample. The V call is TRBV20-1, the J call TRBJ2-7, with a tentative D call TRBD1 (5 bases). Germline CDR1 DFQATT, CDR2 SNEGSKA (reference sequence). The CDR3 length is 11 residues. The V end lost 3 bases, the J end lost 4 bases, and 7 bases lay between the germline ends. The CDR3 coding sequence is TGCAGTGCTAGGGGGCTGTACGAGCAGTACTTC. Translation gives CSARGLYEQYF.

The chain is built from TRBV10-1 and TRBJ2-3; 8 positions agree with TRBD1. After removal of 8 bases from V and 1 base from J, the junction contained 14 bases not matched to a gene. The CDR3 is 17 amino acids. Germline V gene data show CDR1 as WNHNN and CDR2 as SYGVQD (reference sequence). CDR3 residues: CASPSSTGAVGTDTQYF. Here the CDR3 DNA reads TGCGCCAGCCCCTCCTCGACAGGGGCAGTGGGCACAGATACGCAGTATTTT.

V usage is TRBV5-1 and J usage is TRBJ2-3; 12 bases match TRBD2. Germline lookup yields CDR1 SGHRS and CDR2 YFSETQ. Trimming removed 0 bases from V and 0 bases from J; junction bases left unmatched: 5. This CDR3 has 18 amino acids. CDR3 sequence (DNA): TGCGCCAGCAGCTTGGCTAGCGGGGGGGCCGCTAGCACAGATACGCAGTATTTT. Translated: CASSLASGGAASTDTQYF.

This clone was seen a handful of times. V and J are TRBV7-7 and TRBJ1-4; 7 bases line up with TRBD1. Germline V gene data show CDR1 as SSHAT and CDR2 as FNYEAQ (reference sequence). There are 15 residues in the CDR3. Losses at the gene ends were 5 bases for V and 8 bases for J; bases not matched to a gene: 11. CDR3 DNA: TGTGCCAGCAGCAAAAGAGAGGGGGCAGGAGAAAAACTGTTTTTT. Translated, it gives CASSKREGAGEKLFF.

This chain uses TRBV9 with TRBJ2-2; weak D call: TRBD1 (5 bases). V lost 0 bases and J 1 base, leaving 7 bases between the germline ends. The CDR3 is made up of 15 amino acids. Germline CDR1 is SGDLS and CDR2 is YYNGEE. The CDR3 region is CASSVEGVNTGELFF. Written as DNA, the CDR3 is TGTGCCAGCAGCGTAGAAGGGGTGAACACCGGGGAGCTGTTTTTT.

To note about this clone: Additional DNA sequences in this sample encode the identical CDR3. This sequence joins TRBV28 and TRBJ1-2; D unresolved. Germline V gene data show CDR1 as MDHEN and CDR2 as SYDVKM. V dropped 3 bases and J dropped 3 bases, with 8 bases sitting between them. The CDR3 contains 13 residues. The CDR3 here is CASSLRGYYGYTF. CDR3 bases: TGTGCCAGCAGTTTGCGGGGATACTATGGCTACACCTTC.

The chain has TRBV7-6 and TRBJ2-5, with D tentatively TRBD1 (6 bases). V was cut by 7 bases and J by 5 bases, with 14 bases left in between. This CDR3 comprises 13 residues. CDR1 and CDR2 from the germline V gene are SGHVS and FNYEAQ. The CDR3 DNA reads as TGTGCCAGCACACCAGGGGTAGCGGAGACCCAGTACTTC. Protein sequence: CASTPGVAETQYF.

The chain employs TRBV6-5 and TRBJ2-7; possibly TRBD2 for D (6 bases). Trimming took 4 bases from V and 3 from J, leaving 13 bases between them. The V gene's germline CDR1 is MNHEY and CDR2 SVGAGI. The CDR3 contains 14 residues. CDR3 in amino acids: CASSSSGLLYEQYF. The CDR3 region has the DNA TGTGCCAGCAGTTCCTCGGGACTTCTCTACGAGCAGTACTTC.

This sequence joins TRBV6-5 and TRBJ2-1; 10 positions agree with TRBD2. After removal of 6 bases from V and 4 bases from J, the junction contained 6 bases not matched to a gene. The germline CDR1 and CDR2 sequences are MNHEY and SVGAGI. The CDR3 extends over 15 amino acids. CDR3 sequence reads: CASRKSGGGYNEQFF. Written as DNA, the CDR3 is TGTGCCAGCAGGAAGAGCGGGGGGGGATACAATGAGCAGTTCTTC.

This clone was observed once. This rearrangement joins TRBV28 to TRBJ1-1; D unresolved. The germline V gene has CDR1 MDHEN and CDR2 SYDVKM. V lost 3 bases to trimming and J lost 8 bases, with 7 bases between them. CDR3 length: 11 residues. CDR3 nucleotides: TGTGCCAGCAGTTTGCTAAGAGAAGCTTTCTTT. Its protein product is CASSLLREAFF.

The CDR3 DNA reads as TGTGCCATCAGTGACTTGACTAGCCCGAAGGATAGCTACGAGCAGTACTTC. Its translation: CAISDLTSPKDSYEQYF. The chain has TRBV10-3 and TRBJ2-7; TRBD2 matches at 7 bases. The V gene end was trimmed by 3 bases and the J gene end by 3 bases; junction bases not matched to a gene: 14. Per the germline V gene, CDR1 is ENHRY and CDR2 is SYGVKD. This CDR3 has 17 residues.

This clone came up once. The chain employs TRBV4-2 and TRBJ1-2; no clear D gene. The CDR3 sequence is 16 residues long. V lost 0 bases, J lost 6 bases, and 17 bases lay in between. CDR1 is LGHNA and CDR2 is YNFKEQ in the germline V gene. The CDR3 coding sequence is TGTGCCAGCAGCCAAGAAGAGGGTTCGTTGGGTAATGGCTACACCTTC. Its translation is CASSQEEGSLGNGYTF.

The chain carries TRBV9 and TRBJ2-3, with 8 bases matching TRBD2. The CDR3 extends over 15 amino acids. V gave up 3 bases and J gave up 5 bases; unmatched junction bases: 8. The germline V gene encodes CDR1 SGDLS and CDR2 YYNGEE. CDR3 coding DNA: TGTGCCAGCAGCGAACGGGGGGGCCTAAAAGATACGCAGTATTTT. It translates to CASSERGGLKDTQYF.

The chain has TRBV29-1 and TRBJ1-2, with 8 bases fitting TRBD1. Germline CDR1 SQVTM, CDR2 ANQGSEA. V shed 7 bases, J shed 0 bases, and the junction held 13 bases outside the gene matches. The CDR3 is made up of 16 amino acids. This chain's CDR3 is CSATPGDRTSNYGYTF. CDR3 DNA sequence: TGCAGCGCTACCCCCGGGGACAGGACCTCTAACTATGGCTACACCTTC.

V is TRBV10-2 and J is TRBJ1-6; D is uncertain. Germline V gene data show CDR1 as WSHSY and CDR2 as SAAADI. There are 13 residues in the CDR3. V lost 3 bases and J 6 bases, leaving 6 bases between the germline ends. In DNA, the CDR3 is TGCGCCAGCAGTGAAGCCCCTAATTCACCCCTCCACTTT. Translating gives CASSEAPNSPLHF.

CDR3 region: CASSPSGQGSSYEQYF. CDR3 DNA: TGTGCCAGCAGCCCCTCCGGACAGGGGAGCTCCTACGAGCAGTACTTC. V and J are TRBV13 and TRBJ2-7; TRBD1 matches 9 bases. The germline V gene encodes CDR1 PRHDT and CDR2 FYEKMQ (reference sequence). This CDR3 has 16 amino acids. V lost 5 bases and J lost 0; bases outside the gene matches: 8.

The chain carries TRBV13 and TRBJ2-1, with 8 bases fitting TRBD2. The CDR3 consists of 16 residues. Germline V gene data show CDR1 as PRHDT and CDR2 as FYEKMQ (reference sequence). The trim removed 6 bases at V and 0 bases at J, leaving 7 bases unmatched. The CDR3 DNA sequence: TGTGCCAGCAGTCCCACAAGCGGGAGCTCCTACAATGAGCAGTTCTTC. It encodes CASSPTSGSSYNEQFF.

This chain joins TRBV5-4 and TRBJ2-7, with 8 bases aligning to TRBD1. Germline V CDR1 and CDR2: SGHNT, YYREEE (reference sequence). V was pared by 1 base and J by 1 base, with 4 bases of the junction left unmatched. The CDR3 totals 15 residues. In DNA form, the CDR3 reads TGTGCCAGCAGCTTGAGGGACAGGATATCCTACGAGCAGTACTTC. As protein: CASSLRDRISYEQYF.

CDR3 sequence reads: CASSRDTGELFF. CDR3 nucleotides: TGTGCCAGCAGCAGGGACACCGGGGAGCTGTTTTTT. The V gene is TRBV6-4, the J gene TRBJ2-2, with a possible D match to TRBD1 (5 bases). In germline, CDR1 is MRHNA, CDR2 SNTAGT. This CDR3 contains 12 residues. Between the trimmed V and J ends, which lost 6 bases and 3 bases, there was a span of 5 bases.

The CDR3 protein is CASRREATSSYEQYF. In DNA form, the CDR3 reads TGCGCCAGCCGGCGGGAGGCTACCAGCTCCTACGAGCAGTACTTC. This sequence joins TRBV5-1 and TRBJ2-7; 8 nucleotides line up with TRBD2. This CDR3 comprises 15 residues. The germline CDR1 and CDR2 sequences are SGHRS and YFSETQ. The trim removed 7 bases at V and 0 bases at J, leaving 9 bases unmatched.

The DNA for the CDR3 is TGTGCCAGTACCGGGGCGGGGACCAGCTCCTACAATGAGCAGTTCTTC. Encoded protein: CASTGAGTSSYNEQFF. The chain recombines TRBV5-4 with TRBJ2-1; maybe TRBD2 (6 bases). Germline loops: CDR1 SGHNT, CDR2 YYREEE (reference sequence). The CDR3 sequence is 16 residues long. Trimming left V 8 bases short and J 0 bases short, with 18 bases between.

The J gene is TRBJ2-2, the V gene TRBV18; the D gene is possibly TRBD1 (7 bases). There are 15 residues in the CDR3. The germline CDR1 and CDR2 sequences are KGHSH and LQKENI. V was trimmed by 6 bases and J by 4 bases, leaving 15 bases between them. The CDR3 reads CASSPSQGGTGELFF. The DNA for the CDR3 is TGTGCCAGCTCTCCGAGCCAGGGGGGCACCGGGGAGCTGTTTTTT.

J is TRBJ2-7 and V is TRBV10-1; TRBD2 matches 8 bases. The V segment lost 8 bases and the J segment 0 bases; nucleotides outside the gene matches: 9. Looked up from germline, CDR1 is WNHNN and CDR2 is SYGVQD (reference sequence). The CDR3 is made up of 15 amino acids. The CDR3 loop is CASGPTGGHSYEQYF. In DNA form, the CDR3 reads TGCGCCAGCGGACCTACGGGAGGGCACTCCTACGAGCAGTACTTC.